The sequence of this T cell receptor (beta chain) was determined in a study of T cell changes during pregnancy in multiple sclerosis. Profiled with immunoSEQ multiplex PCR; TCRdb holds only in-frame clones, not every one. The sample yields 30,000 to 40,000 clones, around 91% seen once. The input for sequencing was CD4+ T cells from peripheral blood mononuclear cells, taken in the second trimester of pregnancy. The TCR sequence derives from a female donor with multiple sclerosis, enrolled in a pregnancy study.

In DNA, the CDR3 is TGTGCCAGCAGACTAGCGGGAGGTATCTACAATGAGCAGTTCTTC. As protein: CASRLAGGIYNEQFF. V and J are TRBV21-1 and TRBJ2-1; the table gives TRBD2 as D, unverified against the DNA. TRBV21-1 is designated a pseudogene. The CDR3 runs to 15 residues.